The 15 T cell receptor beta chains given below trace back to one sample, sequenced in a study of cytomegalovirus exposure and HLA in healthy donors. Researchers ran the PCR with 60 Vbeta and 13 Jbeta primers. Assay used: immunoSEQ multiplex PCR; TCRdb lists only in-frame clones, some missing. This sample has some 200,000 clones, with roughly 80% found just once. Sequenced sample: PBMCs. The receptors stem from a woman under 30 in good health and CMV-seronegative.

The rearrangement joins TRBV4-1 to TRBJ2-3; 13 positions match TRBD2. The ends lost 0 bases at V and 6 bases at J; junction bases unmatched: 3. Germline V gives CDR1 MGHRA, CDR2 YSYEKL. The CDR3 loop spans 16 amino acids. In nucleotides, the CDR3 is TGCGCCAGCAGCCAAGAGACTAGCGGGGGGTGGGATACGCAGTATTTT. It yields the protein CASSQETSGGWDTQYF.

The rearrangement joins TRBV15 to TRBJ2-7; D is undetermined. The CDR3 spans 13 residues. V was pared by 6 bases and J by 3 bases, with 12 bases between. The germline gives CDR1 LNHNV, CDR2 YYDKDF (reference sequence). CDR3 sequence (DNA): TGTGCCACCAGTCTTTTAGGAGACTACGAGCAGTACTTC. Protein: CATSLLGDYEQYF.

The chain recombines TRBV28 with TRBJ2-5; 7 nucleotides line up with TRBD1. From germline, CDR1 is MDHEN and CDR2 SYDVKM. This CDR3 is 14 amino acids long. J lost 1 base, V lost 5 bases, and 4 bases had no gene match. For the CDR3, the DNA is TGTGCCAGCAGTCCGAGGGACAGCCAAGAGACCCAGTACTTC. Its protein product is CASSPRDSQETQYF.

This clone was seen only once. V gene TRBV5-4 combines with J gene TRBJ2-7; a possible D gene is TRBD2 (6 bases). CDR1 SGHNT and CDR2 YYREEE come from the germline V gene (reference sequence). V was trimmed by 4 bases and J by 6 bases, leaving 17 bases between them. This CDR3 is built from 14 residues. CDR3: CASSPKEVGGEQYF. Here the CDR3 DNA reads TGTGCCAGCAGCCCGAAGGAGGTGGGGGGCGAGCAGTACTTC.

This clone was seen just once. The chain joins TRBV9 to TRBJ1-5; D is perhaps TRBD1 (5 bases). The V gene's germline CDR1 is SGDLS and CDR2 YYNGEE. The length of the CDR3 is 14 residues. V lost 2 bases to trimming and J lost 7 bases, with 13 bases between them. As DNA, the CDR3 is TGTGCCAGCAGCGTTTGGGACTCCGGGCAGCCCCAGCATTTT. It yields the protein CASSVWDSGQPQHF.

The chain recombines TRBV9 with TRBJ2-3; 10 nucleotides match TRBD2. Germline V gene sequence: CDR1 SGDLS, CDR2 YYNGEE. V lost 0 bases and J lost 2; bases outside the gene matches: 6. This CDR3 spans 17 amino acids. The CDR3 sequence is CASSVAMLAGATDTQYF. CDR3 DNA sequence: TGTGCCAGCAGCGTAGCTATGCTAGCGGGAGCCACAGATACGCAGTATTTT.

The chain carries TRBV19 and TRBJ2-2, with D possibly being TRBD1 (5 bases). Trimming removed 7 bases at V and 4 bases at J, with 19 bases between. The CDR3 covers 16 residues. CDR1 is LNHDA, CDR2 SQIVND, per germline (reference sequence). CDR3 sequence (DNA): TGTGCCAGTACTATGGGGCCTGAATTAATCACCGGGGAGCTGTTTTTT. It translates to CASTMGPELITGELFF.

This chain connects TRBV15 to TRBJ2-7, with 11 bases aligning to TRBD2. The germline V gene encodes CDR1 LNHNV and CDR2 YYDKDF (reference sequence). V lost 3 bases, J lost 7 bases, and 5 bases stayed unmatched. This CDR3 region has 14 residues. The CDR3 sequence: CATSSSGRAAEQYF. DNA of the CDR3: TGTGCCACCAGCAGTAGCGGGAGGGCCGCGGAGCAGTACTTC.

This clone is a singleton in its sample. This chain uses TRBV2 with TRBJ1-2, with a possible D match to TRBD1 (5 bases). This CDR3 is built from 13 residues. Between the trimmed V and J ends, which lost 2 bases and 5 bases, there was a span of 9 bases. Germline CDR1 reads SNHLY; CDR2 reads FYNNEI. CDR3 sequence: CASSETAGYGYTF. The CDR3 DNA sequence: TGTGCCAGCAGTGAAACGGCAGGGTATGGCTACACCTTC. The entire variable domain, with the rest obtained from reference TRBV2 and TRBJ1-2, is as follows: EPEVTQTPSHQVTQMGQEVILRCVPISNHLYFYWYRQILGQKVEFLVSFYNNEISEKSEIFDDQFSVERPDGSNFTLKIRSTKLEDSAMYFCASSETAGYGYTFGSGTRLTVV.

The chain joins TRBV29-1 to TRBJ1-1; D is ambiguous. Per the germline V gene, CDR1 is SQVTM and CDR2 is ANQGSEA. The CDR3 extends over 12 amino acids. V was clipped by 8 bases and J by 1 base, with 11 bases between them. The CDR3 DNA is TGCAGCTATCTGAGTACGAACACTGAAGCTTTCTTT. It specifies CSYLSTNTEAFF.

V and J are TRBV4-2 and TRBJ2-2, with 10 bases identical to TRBD2. CDR3 length: 17 residues. Germline lookup yields CDR1 LGHNA and CDR2 YNFKEQ. Losses at the gene ends were 5 bases for V and 7 bases for J; bases not matched to a gene: 13. The CDR3: CASSKQASGSLFGELFF. The CDR3 region has the DNA TGTGCCAGCAGCAAACAGGCTAGCGGGAGCTTGTTCGGGGAGCTGTTTTTT.

The gene calls are TRBV11-1 and TRBJ2-3; 14 bases are a match to TRBD2. The CDR3 contains 17 residues. The germline V gene encodes CDR1 SGHAT and CDR2 FQDESV (reference sequence). J gave up 4 bases and V 0 bases, and 3 bases lay outside the gene matches. CDR3 DNA sequence: TGTGCCAGCAGCTTAGCTCCGGGACTAGCGGGGGCAGATACGCAGTATTTT. It translates to CASSLAPGLAGADTQYF.

The CDR3 reads CASSRARDRKNTEAFF. Written as DNA, the CDR3 is TGCGCCAGCAGCCGCGCCCGGGACAGGAAGAACACTGAAGCTTTCTTT. The chain carries TRBV5-1 and TRBJ1-1; 8 nucleotides match TRBD1. V lost 4 bases to trimming and J lost 1 base; unmatched junction nucleotides: 9. This CDR3 spans 16 amino acids. Germline V gene sequence: CDR1 SGHRS, CDR2 YFSETQ.

V and J are TRBV5-6 and TRBJ2-7; a possible D gene is TRBD2 (6 bases). Per the germline V gene, CDR1 is SGHDT and CDR2 is YYEEEE. The CDR3 is made up of 11 amino acids. Between the trimmed V and J ends, which lost 6 bases and 7 bases, there was a span of 11 bases. Here the CDR3 reads CASKQEGEQYF. CDR3 in DNA: TGTGCCAGCAAACAGGAGGGAGAGCAGTACTTC.

J is TRBJ2-1 and V is TRBV9; 7 positions agree with TRBD2. This CDR3 contains 17 residues. Germline loops: CDR1 SGDLS, CDR2 YYNGEE. Trimming took 3 bases from V and 4 from J; bases not matched to a gene: 13. The CDR3 reads CASSASSGLGVYNEQFF. The CDR3 DNA sequence: TGTGCCAGCAGCGCCTCTAGCGGACTCGGCGTTTACAATGAGCAGTTCTTC.